This TCR beta chain comes out of a study of T cell responses to AZD1222 COVID-19 vaccine. Broader study findings: Mostly white British, mostly female donors; authors suggested clonal diversity may be underestimated. No repertoire was sampled before or during the peak T cell response, only after it. Vaccine-related CD4 TCRs covered spike, predominating at 160-218 and 743-854.

Sequencing used immunoSEQ multiplex PCR; TCRdb keeps in-frame clones, though not all of them. Of 120,000 to 150,000 clones listed, more than 85% are singletons. The CDR3 totals 14 residues. Germline V gene sequence: CDR1 LNHDA, CDR2 SQIVND (reference sequence). J lost 8 bases, V lost 7 bases, and 7 bases had no gene match. Regarding this clone: The antigen is undetermined.

The J gene is TRBJ1-4, the V gene TRBV19; 10 bases agree with TRBD1. This sequence was found in an adult who received the AZD1222 COVID-19 vaccine. The sample in question was peripheral blood, obtained 28 days after the second AZD1222 dose. The CDR3 reads CASTRTGGREKLFF. The CDR3 nucleotides read TGTGCCAGTACAAGGACAGGGGGAAGAGAAAAACTGTTTTTT.